The T cell receptor (beta chain) under discussion was sequenced for a study of T cell responses to AZD1222 COVID-19 vaccine. Notes on the study in general: Just six AZD1222 recipients tested seropositive at baseline. Nearly half of spike-specific TCRs reportedly target unmutated variant regions. In a largely white British group with more females than males, clonal diversity was possibly underestimated.

Concerning this clone itself: Its target is not known.

This CDR3 comprises 15 residues. Germline lookup yields CDR1 MRHNA and CDR2 SNTAGT. Unmatched junction bases numbered 11, after V lost 6 bases and J lost 6 bases. Generated by immunoSEQ multiplex PCR, the TCRdb table keeps only in-frame clones and is missing some. The table shows 89,000 or so clones, with about 87% occurring only once. The receptor was derived from an adult in good health. This chain connects TRBV6-4 to TRBJ2-7, with 10 bases aligning to TRBD2. This specimen was peripheral blood, taken on day 0 of AZD1222 vaccination. CDR3 residues: CASSSPVAGGPEQYF. The CDR3 DNA follows: TGTGCCAGCAGCAGTCCTGTAGCGGGAGGCCCCGAGCAGTACTTC.